The 18 T cell receptor beta chains below all came from one sample that was sequenced in a study of Tregs in tolerant kidney transplant recipients. The data were produced by immunoSEQ multiplex PCR, yet TCRdb's version contains in-frame clones alone and is incomplete. The data contain some 100,000 clones, approximately 90% of them singletons. The sample was CD4+ T cells from blood. These receptors were obtained from a human donor in good health.

The V and J genes are TRBV6-1 and TRBJ1-2; D unresolved. The CDR3 is made up of 13 amino acids. The germline gives CDR1 MNHNS, CDR2 SASEGT. Trimming took 10 bases from V and 8 from J, leaving 20 bases between them. CDR3 nucleotides: TGTGCCACCTCTCGAGGGATCCAAAGAGGCTACACCTTC. Its protein is CATSRGIQRGYTF.

This clone has a handful of counts. The V and J genes are TRBV30 and TRBJ1-2; D unresolved. The germline V and J ends were trimmed by 3 bases and 5 bases, with 7 bases remaining between them. Germline CDR1 reads GTSNPN; CDR2 reads SVGIG (reference sequence). The CDR3 loop spans 11 amino acids. The CDR3 bases are TGTGCCTGGAGATTTAGATATGGCTACACCTTC. This translates into CAWRFRYGYTF.

V and J are TRBV6-4 and TRBJ1-2; D is undetermined. Germline CDR1 is MRHNA and CDR2 is SNTAGT. The germline V and J ends were trimmed by 0 bases and 2 bases, with 7 bases remaining between them. The CDR3 runs to 14 residues. As DNA, the CDR3 is TGTGCCAGCAGTGACTCAAAGCAAAACTATGGCTACACCTTC. It encodes CASSDSKQNYGYTF.

CDR3 region: CASRGTTRTEAFF. The CDR3 DNA sequence: TGTGCCAGTAGAGGGACAACCAGAACTGAAGCTTTCTTT. The gene calls are TRBV19 and TRBJ1-1; possibly TRBD1 for D (6 bases). V lost 6 bases, J lost 5 bases, and 13 bases lay in between. In germline, CDR1 is LNHDA, CDR2 SQIVND (reference sequence). The CDR3 covers 13 residues.

V and J are TRBV2 and TRBJ2-5; D may be TRBD1 or TRBD2 (6 bases each). The CDR3 is made up of 16 amino acids. The V gene's germline CDR1 is SNHLY and CDR2 FYNNEI. Trimming left V 6 bases short and J 5 bases short, with 22 bases between. In DNA form, the CDR3 reads TGTGCCAGCAGCGCCCGTCGAAGGGGGGCGGGGGAGACCCAGTACTTC. It codes for CASSARRRGAGETQYF.

The genes are TRBV27 and TRBJ1-1; 9 nucleotides agree with TRBD1. The V gene's germline CDR1 is MNHEY and CDR2 SMNVEV (reference sequence). V was pared by 5 bases and J by 4 bases, with 8 bases of the junction left unmatched. The CDR3 length is 15 residues. CDR3 protein: CASSLRDRVGTEAFF. CDR3 sequence (DNA): TGTGCCAGCAGTCTCCGGGACAGGGTTGGCACTGAAGCTTTCTTT.

The rearrangement joins TRBV6-6 to TRBJ1-2, with a possible D match to TRBD1 (6 bases). The CDR3 has 13 amino acids. V lost 6 bases and J lost 6, with 14 bases in between. Per germline, CDR1 MNHNY and CDR2 SVGAGI (reference sequence). The CDR3 DNA sequence: TGTGCCAGCAGCTGGACAGCTTTCCATGGCTACACCTTC. Protein sequence: CASSWTAFHGYTF.

The CDR3: CASSLDRGAWNTEAFF. As DNA, the CDR3 is TGTGCCAGCTCCCTAGACAGGGGGGCCTGGAACACTGAAGCTTTCTTT. This chain connects TRBV18 to TRBJ1-1, with 9 positions matching TRBD1. V shed 6 bases, J shed 1 base, and the junction held 9 bases outside the gene matches. Looked up from germline, CDR1 is KGHSH and CDR2 is LQKENI. The CDR3 consists of 16 residues.

Only one count was recorded for this clone. The identical CDR3 is also encoded by other nucleotide sequences in the sample. The V and J genes are TRBV20-1 and TRBJ2-7; D may be TRBD2 (5 bases). Germline CDR1 and CDR2: DFQATT and SNEGSKA (reference sequence). Trimming stripped 6 bases from V and 0 bases from J, with 6 bases between. The CDR3 loop spans 11 amino acids. The CDR3 loop is CSAGSSYEQYF. The DNA for the CDR3 is TGCAGTGCAGGGAGCTCCTACGAGCAGTACTTC.

CDR3 nucleotide sequence: TGTGCCAGTAGTGGAACCTACCCCGAGCAGTACTTC. As protein: CASSGTYPEQYF. The V gene is TRBV19, the J gene TRBJ2-7; no clear D. The CDR3 is 12 residues long. V was pared by 5 bases and J by 6 bases, with 11 bases between. Germline V gene lookup returns CDR1 LNHDA and CDR2 SQIVND (reference sequence).

This chain connects TRBV9 to TRBJ2-2, with 9 bases aligning to TRBD1. V lost 3 bases, J lost 0 bases, and 3 bases stayed unmatched. The CDR3 extends over 16 amino acids. Germline V gives CDR1 SGDLS, CDR2 YYNGEE. CDR3 sequence: CASSDRQGANTGELFF. For the CDR3, the DNA is TGTGCCAGCAGCGATCGACAGGGGGCGAACACCGGGGAGCTGTTTTTT.

This clone was detected only once. The genes are TRBV19 and TRBJ2-2; 10 bases line up with TRBD2. This CDR3 has 16 amino acids. J was trimmed by 8 bases and V by 3 bases; bases with no gene match: 9. The germline V gene encodes CDR1 LNHDA and CDR2 SQIVND (reference sequence). CDR3 DNA: TGTGCCAGTAGTATGTGGCTAGCGGGAGTTTCAGGGGAGCTGTTTTTT. It encodes CASSMWLAGVSGELFF.

The chain is built from TRBV9 and TRBJ2-7, with 9 nucleotides matching TRBD1. This CDR3 region has 15 residues. Losses at the gene ends were 0 bases for V and 3 bases for J; bases not matched to a gene: 4. CDR1 is SGDLS, CDR2 YYNGEE, per germline. As DNA, the CDR3 is TGTGCCAGCAGCGTAGCTACAGGGGGCCACTACGAGCAGTACTTC. Its protein is CASSVATGGHYEQYF.

V is TRBV30 and J is TRBJ1-1; no reliable D call. The germline CDR1 and CDR2 sequences are GTSNPN and SVGIG (reference sequence). This CDR3 has 12 residues. The V end was cut by 7 bases, the J end by 5 bases, with 14 bases between. CDR3 region: CALSRRQTEAFF. The CDR3, as DNA: TGTGCCTTATCCCGGAGGCAAACTGAAGCTTTCTTT.

The J gene is TRBJ1-1, the V gene TRBV9; 8 bases agree with TRBD1. Germline CDR1 SGDLS, CDR2 YYNGEE. This CDR3 has 15 residues. Losses at the gene ends were 4 bases for V and 5 bases for J; bases not matched to a gene: 10. The CDR3 here is CASSFPRTGRTEAFF. The CDR3 nucleotides are TGTGCCAGCAGCTTCCCTCGGACAGGGAGGACTGAAGCTTTCTTT.

The chain carries TRBV4-1 and TRBJ1-3, with a weak D call TRBD1 (5 bases). The CDR3 length is 15 residues. Germline values: CDR1 MGHRA, CDR2 YSYEKL. V shed 3 bases and J shed 3 bases, with 12 bases lying between them. The CDR3 sequence is CASSQRGLSGNTIYF. The CDR3 DNA sequence: TGCGCCAGCAGCCAGAGGGGATTGAGTGGAAACACCATATATTTT.

This clone has a single count. The V and J genes are TRBV6-5 and TRBJ2-7; D gene ambiguous. The ends were cut back, 6 bases at V and 3 bases at J, with 6 bases in the middle. Per the germline V gene, CDR1 is MNHEY and CDR2 is SVGAGI. The CDR3 loop spans 11 amino acids. CDR3 nucleotide sequence: TGTGCCAGCAGGGGTTTCTACGAGCAGTACTTC. The encoded protein is CASRGFYEQYF.

Points on this clone: One end of the junction varies from germline; a read error may be responsible. CDR3 nucleotides: TGCAGCGTAGAAGGGGGGGGCGGTGGCTACACCTTC. Translating it yields CSVEGGGGGYTF. The rearrangement joins TRBV29-1 to TRBJ1-2, with a tentative D call TRBD1 (6 bases). The CDR3 length is 12 residues. CDR1 is SQVTM, CDR2 ANQGSEA, per germline. The full variable domain, completed using reference TRBV29-1 and TRBJ1-2, is SAVISQKPSRDICQRGTSLTIQCQVDSQVTMMFWYRQQPGQSLTLIATANQGSEATYESGFVIDKFPISRPNLTFSTLTVSNMSPEDSSIYLCSVEGGGGGYTFGSGTRLTVV.